This passage covers 3 T cell receptor beta chains from one sample sequenced in a study of blood T cells in healthy people across ages. PCR was performed a second time for about 7 to 11 cycles using a sample-barcoded 5' primer and a J-beta primer mix. TCRdb called the 5' RACE reads again in MiXCR, with one record for every CDR3 protein. The table shows 1.5 million or so distinct CDR3 sequences, with around two fifths occurring only once. Sample: blood. The receptors shown here come from a woman aged 18-30 years in good health.

This clonotype showed up just a few times. This chain connects TRBV15 to TRBJ1-4; the D gene is possibly TRBD1 (6 bases). CDR1 and CDR2 (germline): LNHNV, YYDKDF (reference sequence). CDR3 length equals 17 residues. Trimming cost V 1 base and J 6 bases, with 18 bases left between them. Here the CDR3 reads CATSRGGTLSRDEKLFF. DNA for the CDR3: TGTGCCACCAGCAGAGGAGGGACACTTTCTAGAGATGAAAAACTGTTTTTT.

This clonotype was detected a few times. V gene TRBV2 combines with J gene TRBJ1-6; D gene unclear. V lost 8 bases, J lost 0 bases, and 5 bases lay in between. The CDR3 totals 13 residues. Looked up from germline, CDR1 is SNHLY and CDR2 is FYNNEI. CDR3 region: CASLNSYNSPLHF. The CDR3 coding sequence is TGTGCCAGCCTAAACTCCTATAATTCACCCCTCCACTTT. The full variable domain, with the rest looked up from reference TRBV2 and TRBJ1-6, is EPEVTQTPSHQVTQMGQEVILRCVPISNHLYFYWYRQILGQKVEFLVSFYNNEISEKSEIFDDQFSVERPDGSNFTLKIRSTKLEDSAMYFCASLNSYNSPLHFGNGTRLTVT.

The rearrangement uses TRBV20-1 and TRBJ2-1; 11 positions agree with TRBD2. With V trimmed by 6 bases and J by 2 bases, 15 bases remained unmatched. The CDR3 runs to 18 residues. Germline CDR1 reads DFQATT; CDR2 reads SNEGSKA (reference sequence). The CDR3 region has the DNA TGCAGTGCGACCCCCGGGACTAGCGGAACCTCTGCCTACAATGAGCAGTTCTTC. Its protein is CSATPGTSGTSAYNEQFF.